Listed below are T cell receptor beta chains from one sample, sequenced in a study of control samples from healthy donors and cancer patients. Sequencing used immunoSEQ multiplex PCR; TCRdb keeps in-frame clones, though not all of them. The sample includes fewer than 25,000 clones, 75% to 85% of them seen just once. Sequences were obtained from PBMCs. Receptor source: a man aged 55 to 69 with head and neck cancer. CDR3s include the opening cysteine and the closing phenylalanine or tryptophan. Fields, in order: D gene, V gene, J gene, clone size, CDR3 DNA, CDR3 protein. A D gene is named only where the DNA matches it firmly. Clone size appears in some rows only: once, few, many, or a class for an expanded clone.

d_call: TRBD2; v_call: TRBV5-4; j_call: TRBJ2-1; clone_size: -; cdr3_nt: TGTGCCAGCAGCTTGGGGGGGGTAGCGGGAGGTGAGCAGTTCTTC; cdr3_aa: CASSLGGVAGGEQFF
d_call: TRBD1; v_call: TRBV3-1/TRBV3-2; j_call: TRBJ2-5; clone_size: -; cdr3_nt: TGTGCCAGCAGCCACAGGACAGGATGGGGGGAGACCCAGTACTTC; cdr3_aa: CASSHRTGWGETQYF
d_call: TRBD2; v_call: TRBV19; j_call: TRBJ2-1; clone_size: -; cdr3_nt: TGTGCCAGTAGAAAAGGAGCGGGGGGGCCTGGTGAGCAGTTCTTC; cdr3_aa: CASRKGAGGPGEQFF
d_call: -; v_call: TRBV27; j_call: TRBJ1-1; clone_size: -; cdr3_nt: TGTGCCAGCAGTTTATTTCCCCCAGGGGAGATGAACACTGAAGCTTTCTTT; cdr3_aa: CASSLFPPGEMNTEAFF
d_call: TRBD2; v_call: TRBV15; j_call: TRBJ2-7; clone_size: -; cdr3_nt: TGTGCCACCAGCGTGGGACTAGCGGGAGCCTACGAGCAGTACTTC; cdr3_aa: CATSVGLAGAYEQYF
d_call: -; v_call: TRBV7-9; j_call: TRBJ2-3; clone_size: -; cdr3_nt: TGTGCCAGCAGCCTCGGGAAGGAAACAGATACGCAGTATTTT; cdr3_aa: CASSLGKETDTQYF
d_call: -; v_call: TRBV19; j_call: TRBJ2-5; clone_size: -; cdr3_nt: TGTGCCAGTTCCAGGGTGGGGGAGACCCAGTACTTC; cdr3_aa: CASSRVGETQYF
d_call: -; v_call: TRBV30; j_call: TRBJ2-7; clone_size: -; cdr3_nt: TGTGCCTGGAACATGGGCAGCGAGCAGTACTTC; cdr3_aa: CAWNMGSEQYF
d_call: -; v_call: TRBV30; j_call: TRBJ1-2; clone_size: -; cdr3_nt: TGTGCCTGGAGTGAAGAGCCGCTAAGCTATGGCTACACCTTC; cdr3_aa: CAWSEEPLSYGYTF
d_call: -; v_call: TRBV3-1/TRBV3-2; j_call: TRBJ2-3; clone_size: -; cdr3_nt: TGTGCCAGCAGCCAAGGTGGGGTTGGCACAGATACGCAGTATTTT; cdr3_aa: CASSQGGVGTDTQYF
d_call: TRBD1; v_call: TRBV2; j_call: TRBJ1-2; clone_size: few; cdr3_nt: TGTGCCAGCAGTCCGGACAGGGGGCCTTTTCGTGGCTACACCTTC; cdr3_aa: CASSPDRGPFRGYTF
d_call: TRBD1; v_call: TRBV6-5; j_call: TRBJ2-1; clone_size: -; cdr3_nt: TGTGCCAGCAGGGATCACAGGGGGGCGCAGTTCTTC; cdr3_aa: CASRDHRGAQFF
d_call: -; v_call: TRBV27; j_call: TRBJ1-4; clone_size: -; cdr3_nt: TGTGCCAGCAGTTTAACAGCAACTAATGAAAAACTGTTTTTT; cdr3_aa: CASSLTATNEKLFF
d_call: -; v_call: TRBV9; j_call: TRBJ2-7; clone_size: -; cdr3_nt: TGTGCCAGCAGCGTAGGAGGAAGGGGGGAACACGAGCAGTACTTC; cdr3_aa: CASSVGGRGEHEQYF
d_call: TRBD1; v_call: TRBV24-1; j_call: TRBJ2-2; clone_size: -; cdr3_nt: TGTGCCACCAGTGTTCCCATCGGGACAGGGAACGCCGGGGAGCTGTTTTTT; cdr3_aa: CATSVPIGTGNAGELFF
d_call: -; v_call: TRBV6-5; j_call: TRBJ2-4; clone_size: -; cdr3_nt: TGTGCCAGCAGGGCTTCAGAGGGAAACATTCAGTACTTC; cdr3_aa: CASRASEGNIQYF
d_call: TRBD1; v_call: TRBV5-6; j_call: TRBJ1-2; clone_size: -; cdr3_nt: TGTGCCAGCAGCGGGGGGACAGGGAGCTATGGCTACACCTTC; cdr3_aa: CASSGGTGSYGYTF
d_call: -; v_call: TRBV10-1; j_call: TRBJ1-6; clone_size: -; cdr3_nt: TGCGCCAGCAGTAACACAGATAATTCACCCCTCCACTTT; cdr3_aa: CASSNTDNSPLHF
d_call: -; v_call: TRBV9; j_call: TRBJ1-3; clone_size: -; cdr3_nt: TGTGCCAGCAGCGACCGAAACACCATATATTTT; cdr3_aa: CASSDRNTIYF
d_call: -; v_call: TRBV28; j_call: TRBJ2-5; clone_size: -; cdr3_nt: TGTGCCAGCACCACCGGGGGCGCGGGAGAGACCCAGTACTTC; cdr3_aa: CASTTGGAGETQYF
d_call: TRBD2; v_call: TRBV29-1; j_call: TRBJ2-2; clone_size: few; cdr3_nt: TGCAGCGCTAGACTAGCGGGAGGGGGCGGGGAGCTGTTTTTT; cdr3_aa: CSARLAGGGGELFF
d_call: TRBD1; v_call: TRBV19; j_call: TRBJ2-5; clone_size: -; cdr3_nt: TGTGCCAGTTCAGAACAACCGGGACAGAGAAAAGAGACCCAGTACTTC; cdr3_aa: CASSEQPGQRKETQYF
d_call: TRBD1; v_call: TRBV30; j_call: TRBJ1-5; clone_size: -; cdr3_nt: TGTGCCTGGAGTGTACAGGGGGCTGAGCCCCAGCATTTT; cdr3_aa: CAWSVQGAEPQHF
d_call: TRBD1; v_call: TRBV30; j_call: TRBJ1-1; clone_size: -; cdr3_nt: TGTGCCTGGAGTGTAAGCCAGGGGGCCACTGAAGCTTTCTTT; cdr3_aa: CAWSVSQGATEAFF
d_call: TRBD2; v_call: TRBV9; j_call: TRBJ2-7; clone_size: once; cdr3_nt: TGTGCCAGCAGCGTAGGAAGCGGGGGGTACTACGAGCAGTACTTC; cdr3_aa: CASSVGSGGYYEQYF
d_call: TRBD2; v_call: TRBV5-5; j_call: TRBJ2-1; clone_size: -; cdr3_nt: TGTGCCAGCAGCTTGGGAACTAGCGGGGGGGCAAGAGAGCAGTTCTTC; cdr3_aa: CASSLGTSGGAREQFF
d_call: -; v_call: TRBV11-3; j_call: TRBJ2-2; clone_size: -; cdr3_nt: TGTGCCAGCAGCTCTGGGGTTATCTGGGACACCGGGGAGCTGTTTTTT; cdr3_aa: CASSSGVIWDTGELFF
d_call: -; v_call: TRBV23-1; j_call: TRBJ1-4; clone_size: -; cdr3_nt: TGCGCCAGCAGTATACCCGGAAGAACTAATGAAAAACTGTTTTTT; cdr3_aa: CASSIPGRTNEKLFF
d_call: -; v_call: TRBV28; j_call: TRBJ2-7; clone_size: -; cdr3_nt: TGTGCCAGCAGGGTAGGAGGGGCACATTTGGAGCAGTACTTC; cdr3_aa: CASRVGGAHLEQYF
d_call: TRBD2; v_call: TRBV10-3; j_call: TRBJ2-3; clone_size: -; cdr3_nt: TGTGCCATCAACTCGGGGCGGGAGAGAGATACGCAGTATTTT; cdr3_aa: CAINSGRERDTQYF
d_call: -; v_call: TRBV5-1; j_call: TRBJ2-2; clone_size: once; cdr3_nt: TGCGCCAGCAGCCGGCGCAGTTCCGGGGGCACTTACACCGGGGAGCTGTTTTTT; cdr3_aa: CASSRRSSGGTYTGELFF
d_call: -; v_call: TRBV5-1; j_call: TRBJ1-6; clone_size: once; cdr3_nt: TGCGCCAGCAGCTTACAGGGAGCGAACCATAATTCACCCCTCCACTTT; cdr3_aa: CASSLQGANHNSPLHF
d_call: -; v_call: TRBV7-6; j_call: TRBJ1-6; clone_size: -; cdr3_nt: TGTGCCAGCAGCTTAGAAGCAGGGCCTAATTCACCCCTCCACTTT; cdr3_aa: CASSLEAGPNSPLHF
d_call: -; v_call: TRBV19; j_call: TRBJ2-7; clone_size: -; cdr3_nt: TGTGCCAGTAGTAGGGACAAAAGGTACGAGCAGTACTTC; cdr3_aa: CASSRDKRYEQYF
d_call: -; v_call: TRBV6-5; j_call: TRBJ2-3; clone_size: -; cdr3_nt: TGTGCCAGCAGTTCCCGAAGGGGAGTATCCGCAGATACGCAGTATTTT; cdr3_aa: CASSSRRGVSADTQYF
d_call: -; v_call: TRBV6-5; j_call: TRBJ1-1; clone_size: few; cdr3_nt: TGTGCCAGCAGTACGAGACAGGATTGGACTGAAGCTTTCTTT; cdr3_aa: CASSTRQDWTEAFF
d_call: -; v_call: TRBV6-1; j_call: TRBJ1-3; clone_size: -; cdr3_nt: TGTGCCAGCAGTGAAGGGGGTTTCGCTGGAAACACCATATATTTT; cdr3_aa: CASSEGGFAGNTIYF
d_call: TRBD2; v_call: TRBV5-1; j_call: TRBJ2-1; clone_size: -; cdr3_nt: TGCGCCAGCAGCTACCGGACTAGCGGGAGCCACAATGAGCAGTTCTTC; cdr3_aa: CASSYRTSGSHNEQFF
d_call: -; v_call: TRBV28; j_call: TRBJ1-1; clone_size: -; cdr3_nt: TGTGCCAGCACCTCGGGGGGAAACACTGAAGCTTTCTTT; cdr3_aa: CASTSGGNTEAFF